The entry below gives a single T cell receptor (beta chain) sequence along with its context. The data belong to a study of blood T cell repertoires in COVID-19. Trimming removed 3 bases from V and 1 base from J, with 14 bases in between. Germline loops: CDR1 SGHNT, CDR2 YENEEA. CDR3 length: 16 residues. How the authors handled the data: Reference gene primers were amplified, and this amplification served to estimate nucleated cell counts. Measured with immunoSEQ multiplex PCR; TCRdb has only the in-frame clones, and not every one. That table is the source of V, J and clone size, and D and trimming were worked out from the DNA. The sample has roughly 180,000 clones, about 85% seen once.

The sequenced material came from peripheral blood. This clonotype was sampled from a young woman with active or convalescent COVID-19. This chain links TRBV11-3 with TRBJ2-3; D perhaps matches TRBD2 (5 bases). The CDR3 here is CASSLRSGSGTDTQYF. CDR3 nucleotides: TGTGCCAGCAGCTTGCGATCGGGGAGTGGCACAGATACGCAGTATTTT. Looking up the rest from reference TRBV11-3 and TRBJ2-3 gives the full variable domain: EAGVVQSPRYKIIEKKQPVAFWCNPISGHNTLYWYLQNLGQGPELLIRYENEEAVDDSQLPKDRFSAERLKGVDSTLKIQPAELGDSAVYLCASSLRSGSGTDTQYFGPGTRLTVL.